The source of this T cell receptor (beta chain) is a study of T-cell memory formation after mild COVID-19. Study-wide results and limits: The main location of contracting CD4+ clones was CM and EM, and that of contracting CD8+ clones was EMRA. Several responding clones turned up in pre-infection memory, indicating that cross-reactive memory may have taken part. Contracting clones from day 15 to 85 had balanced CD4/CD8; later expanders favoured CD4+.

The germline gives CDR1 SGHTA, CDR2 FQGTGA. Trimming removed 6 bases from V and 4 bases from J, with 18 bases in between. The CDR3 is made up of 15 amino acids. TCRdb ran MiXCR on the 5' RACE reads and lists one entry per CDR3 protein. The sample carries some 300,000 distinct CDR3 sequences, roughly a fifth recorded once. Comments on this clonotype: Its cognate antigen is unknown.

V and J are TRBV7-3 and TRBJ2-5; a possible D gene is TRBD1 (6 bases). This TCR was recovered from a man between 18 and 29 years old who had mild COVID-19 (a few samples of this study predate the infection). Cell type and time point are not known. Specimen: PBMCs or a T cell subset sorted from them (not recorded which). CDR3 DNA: TGTGCCAGCAGGGTAACGGGACACCCACGAGAGACCCAGTACTTC. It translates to CASRVTGHPRETQYF.